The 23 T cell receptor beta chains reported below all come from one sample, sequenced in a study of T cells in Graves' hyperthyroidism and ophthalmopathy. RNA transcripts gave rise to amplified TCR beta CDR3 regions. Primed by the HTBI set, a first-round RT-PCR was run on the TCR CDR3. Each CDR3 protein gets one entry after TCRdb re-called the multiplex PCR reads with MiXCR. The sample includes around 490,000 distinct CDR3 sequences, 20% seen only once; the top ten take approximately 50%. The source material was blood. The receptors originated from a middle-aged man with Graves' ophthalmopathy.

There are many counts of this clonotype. The DNA of the CDR3 is TGTGCCAGCAGGAGGGGACTAGCGGTAAACACCGGGGAGCTGTTTTTT. This gives the protein CASRRGLAVNTGELFF. The V call is TRBV6-1, the J call TRBJ2-2; 11 bases map to TRBD2. J was trimmed by 2 bases and V by 6 bases; bases with no gene match: 5. This CDR3 region has 16 residues. The germline V gene encodes CDR1 MNHNS and CDR2 SASEGT.

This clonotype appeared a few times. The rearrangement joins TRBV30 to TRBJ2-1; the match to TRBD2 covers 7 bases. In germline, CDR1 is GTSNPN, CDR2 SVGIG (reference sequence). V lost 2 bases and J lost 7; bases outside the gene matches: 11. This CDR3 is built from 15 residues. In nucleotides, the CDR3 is TGTGCCTGGAGTAGGAGGGCGGGAGTTATGAATGAGCAGTTCTTC. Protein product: CAWSRRAGVMNEQFF.

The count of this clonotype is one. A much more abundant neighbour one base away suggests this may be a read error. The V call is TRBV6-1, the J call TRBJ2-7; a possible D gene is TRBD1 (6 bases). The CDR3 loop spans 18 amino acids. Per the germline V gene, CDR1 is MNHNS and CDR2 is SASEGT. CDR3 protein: CASSEALLGRGSSYEKYF. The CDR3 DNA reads TGTGCCAGCAGTGAAGCGCTTCTGGGCAGGGGAAGCTCCTACGAGAAGTACTTC.

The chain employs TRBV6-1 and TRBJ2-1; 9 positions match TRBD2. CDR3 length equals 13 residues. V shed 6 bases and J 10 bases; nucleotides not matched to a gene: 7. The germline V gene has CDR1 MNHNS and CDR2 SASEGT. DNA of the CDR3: TGTGCCAGCAGCCGACGACTAGCGGTCGAGCAGTTCTTC. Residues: CASSRRLAVEQFF.

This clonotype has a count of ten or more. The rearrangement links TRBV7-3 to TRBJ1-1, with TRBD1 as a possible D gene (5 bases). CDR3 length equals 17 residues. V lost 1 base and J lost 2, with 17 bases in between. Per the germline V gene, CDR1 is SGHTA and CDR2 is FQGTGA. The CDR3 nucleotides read TGTGCCAGCAGCTTAAATCCCCTCGGGGGATTCAACACTGAAGCTTTCTTT. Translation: CASSLNPLGGFNTEAFF. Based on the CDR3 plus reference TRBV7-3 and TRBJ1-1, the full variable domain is GAGVSQTPSNKVTEKGKYVELRCDPISGHTALYWYRQSLGQGPEFLIYFQGTGAADDSGLPNDRFFAVRPEGSVSTLKIQRTERGDSAVYLCASSLNPLGGFNTEAFFGQGTRLTVV.

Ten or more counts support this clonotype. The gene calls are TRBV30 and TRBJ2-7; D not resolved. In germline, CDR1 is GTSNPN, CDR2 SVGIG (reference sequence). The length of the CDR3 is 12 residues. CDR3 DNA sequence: TGTGCTTTGAGAGCTTCATCCTACGAGCAGTACTTC. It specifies CALRASSYEQYF. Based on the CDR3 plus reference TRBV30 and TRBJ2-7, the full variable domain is SQTIHQWPATLVQPVGSPLSLECTVEGTSNPNLYWYRQAAGRGLQLLFYSVGIGQISSEVPQNLSASRPQDRQFILSSKKLLLSDSGFYLCALRASSYEQYFGPGTRLTVT.

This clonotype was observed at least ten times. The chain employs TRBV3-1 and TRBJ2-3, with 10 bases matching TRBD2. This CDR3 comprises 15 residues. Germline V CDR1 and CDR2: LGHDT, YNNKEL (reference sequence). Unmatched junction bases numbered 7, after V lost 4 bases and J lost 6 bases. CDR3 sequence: CASSPRGLASDTQYF. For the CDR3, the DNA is TGTGCCAGCAGCCCCCGGGGACTAGCGTCGGATACGCAGTATTTT.

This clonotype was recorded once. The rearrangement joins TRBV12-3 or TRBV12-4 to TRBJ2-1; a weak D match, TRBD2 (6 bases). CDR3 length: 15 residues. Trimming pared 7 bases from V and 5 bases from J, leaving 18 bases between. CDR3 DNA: TGTGCCAGCAACCGGGGAGGTCGCTCTCACAATGAGCAGTTCTTC. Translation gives CASNRGGRSHNEQFF.

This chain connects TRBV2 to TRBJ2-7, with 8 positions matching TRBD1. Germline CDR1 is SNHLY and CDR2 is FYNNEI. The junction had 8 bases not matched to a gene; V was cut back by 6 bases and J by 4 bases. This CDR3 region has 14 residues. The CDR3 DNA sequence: TGTGCCAGCAGCAGATCGGGACAGGCTTACGAGCAGTACTTC. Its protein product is CASSRSGQAYEQYF.

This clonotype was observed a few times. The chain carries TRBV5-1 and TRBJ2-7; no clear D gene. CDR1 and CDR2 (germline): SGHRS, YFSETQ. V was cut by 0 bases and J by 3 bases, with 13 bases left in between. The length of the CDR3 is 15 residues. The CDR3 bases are TGCGCCAGCAGCTTGGGGGCAGACGCTCTCTACGAGCAGTACTTC. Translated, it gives CASSLGADALYEQYF. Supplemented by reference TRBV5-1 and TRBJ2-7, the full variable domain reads KAGVTQTPRYLIKTRGQQVTLSCSPISGHRSVSWYQQTPGQGLQFLFEYFSETQRNKGNFPGRFSGRQFSNSRSEMNVSTLELGDSALYLCASSLGADALYEQYFGPGTRLTVT.

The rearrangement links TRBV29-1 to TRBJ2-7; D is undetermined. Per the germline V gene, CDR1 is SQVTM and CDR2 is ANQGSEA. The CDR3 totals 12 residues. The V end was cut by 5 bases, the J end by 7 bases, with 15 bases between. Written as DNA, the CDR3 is TGCAGCGTTTACGGACCCGGTGGGGAGCAGTACTTC. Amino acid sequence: CSVYGPGGEQYF.

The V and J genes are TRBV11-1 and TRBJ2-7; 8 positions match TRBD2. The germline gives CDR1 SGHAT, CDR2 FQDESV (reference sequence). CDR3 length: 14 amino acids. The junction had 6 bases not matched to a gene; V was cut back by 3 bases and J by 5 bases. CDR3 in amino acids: CASSLAGGSNEQYF. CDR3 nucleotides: TGTGCCAGCAGCTTGGCGGGGGGTAGCAACGAGCAGTACTTC.

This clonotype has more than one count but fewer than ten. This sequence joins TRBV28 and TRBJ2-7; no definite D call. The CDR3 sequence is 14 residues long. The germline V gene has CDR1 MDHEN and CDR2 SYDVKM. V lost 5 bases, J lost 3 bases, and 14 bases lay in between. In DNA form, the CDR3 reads TGTGCCAGCAGTCCCACGTACGGAAACTACGAGCAGTACTTC. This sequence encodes CASSPTYGNYEQYF.

In nucleotides, the CDR3 is TGCAGTGCTAGCCAATATAGCGGGAGGGGCGCTGGGGCCAACGTCCTGACTTTC. This gives the protein CSASQYSGRGAGANVLTF. The V gene is TRBV20-1, the J gene TRBJ2-6, with TRBD2 matching 11 bases. Trimming removed 3 bases from V and 2 bases from J; junction bases left unmatched: 9. The germline CDR1 and CDR2 sequences are DFQATT and SNEGSKA (reference sequence). The CDR3 covers 18 residues.

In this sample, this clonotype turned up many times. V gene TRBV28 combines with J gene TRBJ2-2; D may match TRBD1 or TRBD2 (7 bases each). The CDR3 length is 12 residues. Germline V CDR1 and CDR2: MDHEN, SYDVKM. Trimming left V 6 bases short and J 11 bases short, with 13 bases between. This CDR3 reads CASSSGGAELFF. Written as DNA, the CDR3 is TGTGCCAGCAGCTCAGGGGGGGCCGAGCTGTTTTTT. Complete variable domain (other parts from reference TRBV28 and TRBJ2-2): DVKVTQSSRYLVKRTGEKVFLECVQDMDHENMFWYRQDPGLGLRLIYFSYDVKMKEKGDIPEGYSVSREKKERFSLILESASTNQTSMYLCASSSGGAELFFGEGSRLTVL.

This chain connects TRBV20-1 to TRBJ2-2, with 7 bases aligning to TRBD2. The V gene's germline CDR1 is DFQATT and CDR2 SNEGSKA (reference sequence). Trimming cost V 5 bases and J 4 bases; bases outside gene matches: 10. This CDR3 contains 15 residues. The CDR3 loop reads CSALGRWAATGELFF. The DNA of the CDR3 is TGCAGTGCTCTCGGGAGGTGGGCGGCCACCGGGGAGCTGTTTTTT.

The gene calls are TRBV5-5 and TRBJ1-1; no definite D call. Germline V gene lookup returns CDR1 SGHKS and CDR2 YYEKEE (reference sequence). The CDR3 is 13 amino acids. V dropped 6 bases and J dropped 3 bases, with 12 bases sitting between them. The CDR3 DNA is TGTGCCAGCACCCGGCGAGGGTACACTGAAGCTTTCTTT. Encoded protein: CASTRRGYTEAFF. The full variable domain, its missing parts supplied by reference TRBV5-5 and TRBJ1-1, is DAGVTQSPTHLIKTRGQQVTLRCSPISGHKSVSWYQQVLGQGPQFIFQYYEKEERGRGNFPDRFSARQFPNYSSELNVNALLLGDSALYLCASTRRGYTEAFFGQGTRLTVV.

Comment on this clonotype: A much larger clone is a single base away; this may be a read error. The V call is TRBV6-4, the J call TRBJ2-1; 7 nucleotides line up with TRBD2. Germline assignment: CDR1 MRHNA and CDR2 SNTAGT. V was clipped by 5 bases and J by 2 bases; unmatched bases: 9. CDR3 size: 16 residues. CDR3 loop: CASSRTAGATYNEQFF. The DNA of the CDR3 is TGTGCCAGCAGTCGAACCGCGGGAGCCACCTACAATGAGCAGTTCTTC.

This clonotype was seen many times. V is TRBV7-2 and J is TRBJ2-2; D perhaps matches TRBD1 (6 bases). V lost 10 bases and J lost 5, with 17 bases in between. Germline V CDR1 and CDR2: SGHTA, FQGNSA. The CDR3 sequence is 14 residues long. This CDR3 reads CATMVGGATGELFF. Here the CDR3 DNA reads TGTGCCACTATGGTTGGGGGCGCAACCGGGGAGCTGTTTTTT.

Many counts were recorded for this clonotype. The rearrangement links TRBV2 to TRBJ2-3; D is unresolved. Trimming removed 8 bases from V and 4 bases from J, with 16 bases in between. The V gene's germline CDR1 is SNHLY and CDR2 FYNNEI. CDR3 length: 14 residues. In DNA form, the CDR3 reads TGTGCCAGCGGACGACTGCTACGCGCAGATACGCAGTATTTT. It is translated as CASGRLLRADTQYF. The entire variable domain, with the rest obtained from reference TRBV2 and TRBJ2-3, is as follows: EPEVTQTPSHQVTQMGQEVILRCVPISNHLYFYWYRQILGQKVEFLVSFYNNEISEKSEIFDDQFSVERPDGSNFTLKIRSTKLEDSAMYFCASGRLLRADTQYFGPGTRLTVL.

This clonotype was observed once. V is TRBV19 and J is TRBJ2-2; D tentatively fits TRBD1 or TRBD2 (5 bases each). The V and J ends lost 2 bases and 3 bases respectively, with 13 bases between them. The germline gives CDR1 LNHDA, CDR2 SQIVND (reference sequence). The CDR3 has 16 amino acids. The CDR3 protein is CASSISPGTYTGELFF. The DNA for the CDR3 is TGTGCCAGTAGTATATCCCCCGGGACCTACACCGGGGAGCTGTTTTTT. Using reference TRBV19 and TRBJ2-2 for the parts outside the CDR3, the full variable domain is DGGITQSPKYLFRKEGQNVTLSCEQNLNHDAMYWYRQDPGQGLRLIYYSQIVNDFQKGDIAEGYSVSREKKESFPLTVTSAQKNPTAFYLCASSISPGTYTGELFFGEGSRLTVL.

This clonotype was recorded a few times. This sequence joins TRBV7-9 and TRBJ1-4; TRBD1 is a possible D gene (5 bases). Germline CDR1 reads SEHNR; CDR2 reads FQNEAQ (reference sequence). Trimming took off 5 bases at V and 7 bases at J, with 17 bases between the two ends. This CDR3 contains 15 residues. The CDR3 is CASSPQVGAGEKLFF. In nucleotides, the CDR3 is TGTGCCAGCAGCCCCCAAGTAGGGGCCGGTGAAAAACTGTTTTTT.

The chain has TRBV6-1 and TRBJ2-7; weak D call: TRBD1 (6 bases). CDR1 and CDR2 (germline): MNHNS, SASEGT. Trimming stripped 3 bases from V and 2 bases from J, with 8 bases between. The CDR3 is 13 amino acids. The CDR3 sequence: CASSDQGTYEQYF. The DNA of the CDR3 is TGTGCCAGCAGTGATCAGGGGACCTACGAGCAGTACTTC.